The rows below give T cell receptor beta chains drawn from one sample of a study of CD8 T cells in ankylosing spondylitis. Via MiXCR, TCRdb re-called the 5' RACE reads, giving one row per CDR3 protein. Of 450,000 to 550,000 distinct CDR3 sequences in the sample, about 5.2% were seen once. The material sequenced was blood, either unsorted or a sorted T cell fraction (not recorded which). The receptors were gathered from a male donor with ankylosing spondylitis. The CDR3 runs from the conserved cysteine through the conserved F or W. The D gene is left open where the match is weak. Some rows mark clone size as missing; the rest say once, few, many or name a class of expanded clone.

TRBV24-1	TRBJ2-7	few	TRBD2	CATSDSAGKTPNEQYF	TGTGCCACCAGTGATTCAGCGGGAAAGACTCCTAACGAGCAGTACTTC
TRBV20-1	TRBJ2-6	many	.	CSATGPGANVLTF	TGCAGTGCCACCGGGCCTGGGGCCAACGTCCTGACTTTC
TRBV10-3	TRBJ2-1	.	TRBD2	CAISTPGLEQFF	TGTGCCATCAGCACCCCGGGACTAGAGCAGTTCTTC
TRBV6-1	TRBJ1-3	many	TRBD1	CASSRDRDSGNTIYF	TGTGCCAGCAGCCGGGACAGGGACTCTGGAAACACCATATATTTT
TRBV6-5	TRBJ2-3	many	.	CASSYPMDTQYF	TGTGCCAGCAGTTACCCGATGGATACGCAGTATTTT
TRBV20-1	TRBJ2-5	many	.	CSASIGQLSETQYF	TGCAGTGCTAGTATAGGGCAGTTGAGCGAGACCCAGTACTTC
TRBV9	TRBJ1-4	many	.	CASSVDGRATNEKLFF	TGTGCCAGCAGCGTAGACGGCCGCGCAACTAATGAAAAACTGTTTTTT
TRBV20-1	TRBJ2-7	.	TRBD2	CSARDASGGRGYEQYF	TGCAGTGCTAGAGATGCTAGCGGGGGGAGGGGGTACGAGCAGTACTTC
TRBV10-3	TRBJ2-7	many	.	CASHDRPSSYEQYF	TGTGCCTCACACGACAGGCCTAGCTCCTACGAGCAGTACTTC
TRBV29-1	TRBJ2-7	many	.	CSVTLLHRTSAEQYF	TGCAGCGTTACCCTTTTGCACCGGACGTCTGCCGAGCAGTACTTC
TRBV12-3/TRBV12-4	TRBJ2-2	many	TRBD1	CASSPDRVGTGELFF	TGTGCCAGCAGCCCGGACAGGGTTGGCACCGGGGAGCTGTTTTTT